This T cell receptor (beta chain) comes out of a study of T-cell memory formation after mild COVID-19. Overall study: The TCR clusters were mostly specific to one donor. Study observations and caveats: A subset of responding clones appeared in pre-infection memory, suggesting cross-reactive memory joined.

This clonotype was seen only a few times. What it binds is not known. This CDR3 region has 14 residues. Trimming took 4 bases from V and 4 from J, leaving 12 bases between them. Germline V gives CDR1 SGDLS, CDR2 YYNGEE. From the 5' RACE reads, TCRdb called clonotypes with MiXCR, one entry per CDR3 protein. Of about 270,000 distinct CDR3 sequences in the sample, around 17% were seen once. Sequencing was done on a sample of PBMCs or a T cell subset sorted from them (not recorded which). This sequence originates from a man between 18 and 35 years old who had mild COVID-19 (a few samples of this study predate the infection). Cell type and time point are not known. V gene TRBV9 combines with J gene TRBJ1-5, with D uncertain. The CDR3 DNA reads as TGTGCCAGCAGCAAGAGCAGTAGAAATCAGCCCCAGCATTTT. Translation: CASSKSSRNQPQHF.